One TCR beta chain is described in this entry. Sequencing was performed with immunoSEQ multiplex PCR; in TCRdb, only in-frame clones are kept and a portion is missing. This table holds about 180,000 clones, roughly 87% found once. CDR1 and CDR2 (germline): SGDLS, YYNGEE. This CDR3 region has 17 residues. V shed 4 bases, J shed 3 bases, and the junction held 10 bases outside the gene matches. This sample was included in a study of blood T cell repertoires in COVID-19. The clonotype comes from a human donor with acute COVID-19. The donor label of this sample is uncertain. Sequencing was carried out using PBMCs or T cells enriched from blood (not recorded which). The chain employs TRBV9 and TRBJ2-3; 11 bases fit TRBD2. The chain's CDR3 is CASSFSPTSGVTDTQYF. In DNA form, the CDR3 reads TGTGCCAGCAGCTTCAGTCCGACTAGCGGGGTTACAGATACGCAGTATTTT.